One sample yielded the 18 T cell receptor beta chains listed below, sequenced in a study of control samples from healthy donors and cancer patients. Measured with immunoSEQ multiplex PCR; TCRdb has only the in-frame clones, and not every one. The sample contains about 85,000 clones, about 89% of which appear only once. The sequenced sample consisted of blood. These receptors all come from a woman between 55 and 75 years old in good health.

In this sample, this clone turned up once. This chain joins TRBV18 and TRBJ1-1, with TRBD1 matching over 7 bases. Trimming removed 3 bases from V and 0 bases from J; junction bases left unmatched: 4. The CDR3 spans 15 residues. Per germline, CDR1 KGHSH and CDR2 LQKENI. In DNA, the CDR3 is TGTGCCAGCTCACCTGGGACAGTCTTGAACACTGAAGCTTTCTTT. This gives the protein CASSPGTVLNTEAFF.

The chain joins TRBV18 to TRBJ1-6, with 9 bases lining up with TRBD1. Germline V gene sequence: CDR1 KGHSH, CDR2 LQKENI. V lost 3 bases, J lost 5 bases, and 2 bases stayed unmatched. The CDR3 covers 15 residues. The CDR3 region is CASSPWDRDNSPLHF. CDR3 in DNA: TGTGCCAGCTCACCTTGGGACAGGGATAATTCACCCCTCCACTTT.

V usage is TRBV4-2 and J usage is TRBJ1-2, with a weak D call TRBD1 (5 bases). Germline V gene lookup returns CDR1 LGHNA and CDR2 YNFKEQ. This CDR3 is 15 amino acids long. Trimming cost V 1 base and J 3 bases, with 12 bases left between them. The CDR3 DNA sequence: TGTGCCAGCAGCCAAGGGGGCGACGGGCACTATGGCTACACCTTC. Its protein product is CASSQGGDGHYGYTF.

About this clone: The junction differs from germline at one of its ends, possibly a read error. CDR3: CASNREWAANSGYTF. The CDR3 DNA reads as TGTGCCAGCAACCGAGAGTGGGCAGCGAACTCTGGCTACACCTTC. This chain uses TRBV5-5 with TRBJ1-2; D uncertain. CDR3 length: 15 residues. Germline-derived CDR1 and CDR2 are SGHKS and YYEKEE (reference sequence).

V and J are TRBV30 and TRBJ1-1; D unresolved. This CDR3 spans 12 amino acids. With 6 bases removed from V and 1 base from J, the gap between germline ends came to 9 bases. Per germline, CDR1 GTSNPN and CDR2 SVGIG (reference sequence). The DNA for the CDR3 is TGTGCCTGTGATAGAACGAACACTGAAGCTTTCTTT. Amino acids: CACDRTNTEAFF.

The genes are TRBV18 and TRBJ1-1, with TRBD1 identical over 9 bases. J was trimmed by 1 base and V by 8 bases; bases with no gene match: 8. Germline CDR1 KGHSH, CDR2 LQKENI. The CDR3 has 15 residues. The chain's CDR3 is CASRWTGAENTEAFF. The CDR3 bases are TGTGCCAGCCGCTGGACAGGGGCCGAGAACACTGAAGCTTTCTTT.

The chain uses TRBV9 and TRBJ2-3; 13 bases are a match to TRBD2. Trimming at V came to 3 bases and at J to 6 bases, leaving 1 base not matched to a gene. The CDR3 totals 14 residues. Germline CDR1 and CDR2: SGDLS and YYNGEE. The CDR3 is CASSALAGGDTQYF. Written as DNA, the CDR3 is TGTGCCAGCAGCGCACTAGCGGGAGGGGATACGCAGTATTTT.

The chain combines TRBV3-1 (or the pseudogene TRBV3-2) with TRBJ2-1; 9 positions match TRBD2. J gave up 5 bases and V 4 bases, and 6 bases lay outside the gene matches. CDR3 length equals 15 residues. CDR1 LGHDT and CDR2 YNNKEL come from the germline V gene (reference sequence). CDR3 sequence (DNA): TGTGCCAGCAGCCCTCTAGCGGGAACCGACAATGAGCAGTTCTTC. Its translation: CASSPLAGTDNEQFF.

This clone was counted between two and nine times. V gene TRBV11-3 combines with J gene TRBJ2-5, with 9 bases that match TRBD2. V trimming: 3 bases; J trimming: 1 base; junction bases outside the gene matches: 9. The CDR3 sequence is 17 residues long. Looked up from germline, CDR1 is SGHNT and CDR2 is YENEEA. CDR3: CASSFRGLAGLQETQYF. CDR3 DNA sequence: TGTGCCAGCAGCTTCCGAGGGCTAGCGGGGCTCCAAGAGACCCAGTACTTC. Full variable domain (rest looked up from reference TRBV11-3 and TRBJ2-5): EAGVVQSPRYKIIEKKQPVAFWCNPISGHNTLYWYLQNLGQGPELLIRYENEEAVDDSQLPKDRFSAERLKGVDSTLKIQPAELGDSAVYLCASSFRGLAGLQETQYFGPGTRLLVL.

This chain links TRBV4-1 with TRBJ1-4, with D perhaps matching TRBD1 (6 bases). V lost 0 bases and J lost 10, with 9 bases in between. This CDR3 comprises 13 residues. Germline values: CDR1 MGHRA, CDR2 YSYEKL. The CDR3 coding sequence is TGCGCCAGCAGCCAAGATGGCAGGGGAAAACTGTTTTTT. As protein: CASSQDGRGKLFF.

The chain recombines TRBV29-1 with TRBJ1-4; TRBD1 aligns across 7 bases. This CDR3 is built from 12 residues. Trimming at V came to 7 bases and at J to 7 bases, leaving 6 bases not matched to a gene. The germline CDR1 and CDR2 sequences are SQVTM and ANQGSEA. The CDR3 DNA is TGCAGCGCAAAACAGGGGAGTGAAAAACTGTTTTTT. Its protein product is CSAKQGSEKLFF.

CDR3 DNA sequence: TGTGCCAGCAGCTCGAGGTGGGTCGGCACAGATACGCAGTATTTT. Translation: CASSSRWVGTDTQYF. The V call is TRBV6-2 or TRBV6-3, the J call TRBJ2-3; no definite D call. V was pared by 6 bases and J by 1 base, with 14 bases between. The CDR3 contains 15 residues. Germline V gene data show CDR1 as MNHEY and CDR2 as SVGEGT.

V gene TRBV27 combines with J gene TRBJ1-1; 7 nucleotides agree with TRBD1. CDR3 size: 14 residues. Germline CDR1 reads MNHEY; CDR2 reads SMNVEV (reference sequence). Trimming cost V 6 bases and J 2 bases; bases outside gene matches: 6. As DNA, the CDR3 is TGTGCCAGCAGCCAGGGGGTACTAAACACTGAAGCTTTCTTT. Translated: CASSQGVLNTEAFF.

The rearrangement joins TRBV2 to TRBJ1-2, with 10 bases fitting TRBD1. CDR3 length equals 14 residues. CDR1 SNHLY and CDR2 FYNNEI come from the germline V gene. V lost 8 bases and J lost 6; bases outside the gene matches: 9. CDR3 loop: CASLSGTGVDGYTF. DNA for the CDR3: TGTGCCAGCCTTTCCGGGACAGGGGTGGATGGCTACACCTTC.

DNA for the CDR3: TGTGCCACCAGTCCAGGGCCAGGAAACACCATATATTTT. Translation: CATSPGPGNTIYF. The chain combines TRBV24-1 with TRBJ1-3, with D possibly being TRBD1 (5 bases). V lost 6 bases to trimming and J lost 4 bases, with 9 bases between them. This CDR3 spans 13 amino acids. Per the germline V gene, CDR1 is KGHDR and CDR2 is SFDVKD.

The count of this clone is one. In nucleotides, the CDR3 is TGTGCCACTTCGACAGGGGACAGCAATCAGCCCCAGCATTTT. It yields the protein CATSTGDSNQPQHF. The chain carries TRBV6-6 and TRBJ1-5; TRBD1 matches at 8 bases. The CDR3 loop spans 14 amino acids. V trimming: 10 bases; J trimming: 1 base; junction bases outside the gene matches: 6. The germline gives CDR1 MNHNY, CDR2 SVGAGI (reference sequence).

This rearrangement joins TRBV6-5 to TRBJ1-1; no firm D call. V shed 2 bases and J shed 3 bases, with 4 bases lying between them. This CDR3 has 12 amino acids. Per the germline V gene, CDR1 is MNHEY and CDR2 is SVGAGI. This CDR3 reads CASSYGHTEAFF. CDR3 nucleotides: TGTGCCAGCAGTTACGGGCACACTGAAGCTTTCTTT.

This clone was picked up a small number of times. This chain uses TRBV19 with TRBJ2-3; TRBD1 matches 8 bases. CDR1 is LNHDA, CDR2 SQIVND, per germline (reference sequence). CDR3 size: 13 residues. Trimming at V came to 6 bases and at J to 3 bases, leaving 2 bases not matched to a gene. The chain's CDR3 is CASSRQGTDTQYF. CDR3 DNA: TGTGCCAGTAGCAGACAGGGGACAGATACGCAGTATTTT.